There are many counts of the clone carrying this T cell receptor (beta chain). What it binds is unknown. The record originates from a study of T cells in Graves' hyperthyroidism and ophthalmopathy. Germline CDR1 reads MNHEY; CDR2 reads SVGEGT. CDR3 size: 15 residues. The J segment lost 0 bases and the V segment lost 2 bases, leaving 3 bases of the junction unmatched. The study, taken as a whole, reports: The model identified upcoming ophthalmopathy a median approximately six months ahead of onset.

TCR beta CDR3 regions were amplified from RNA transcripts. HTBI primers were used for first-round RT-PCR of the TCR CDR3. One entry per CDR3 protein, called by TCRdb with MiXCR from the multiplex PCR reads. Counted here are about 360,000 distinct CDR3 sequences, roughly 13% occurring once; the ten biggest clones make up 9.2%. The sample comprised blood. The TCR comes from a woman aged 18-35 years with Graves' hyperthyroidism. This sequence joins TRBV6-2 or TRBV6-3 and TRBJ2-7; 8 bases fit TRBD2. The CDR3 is CASSYIGTSSYEQYF. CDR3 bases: TGTGCCAGCAGTTACATCGGGACTAGCTCCTACGAGCAGTACTTC.